The rows below give T cell receptor beta chains drawn from one sample of a study of blood T cells in healthy people across ages. TCRdb re-analysed the 5' RACE reads in MiXCR, keeping a single row per CDR3 protein. This sample has around 800,000 distinct CDR3 sequences, with about 26% found just once. The same data also went into a second study, on T cells of mothers and their children.

Source material: blood. The source is a boy between 5 and 17 years old in good health. Both conserved end residues are part of each CDR3. Each record gives: clone size, D gene, J gene, V gene, CDR3 protein, CDR3 DNA. The D gene is left open where the match is weak. Expanded clones get a size class; other rows say once, few or many, or leave the size out.

-,-,TRBJ2-7,TRBV5-1,CASSPQDYEQYF,TGCGCCAGCAGCCCGCAGGACTACGAGCAGTACTTC
-,-,TRBJ1-3,TRBV7-9,CASSPKGIAGNTIYF,TGTGCCAGCAGCCCGAAAGGGATTGCTGGAAACACCATATATTTT
few,-,TRBJ2-1,TRBV12-3/TRBV12-4,CASSRYTDSSYNEQFF,TGTGCCAGCAGTCGGTACACGGACTCCTCCTACAATGAGCAGTTCTTC
few,-,TRBJ2-4,TRBV6-1,CASSESRSTAKNIQYF,TGTGCCAGCAGTGAATCCCGAAGTACAGCCAAAAACATTCAGTACTTC
-,-,TRBJ1-2,TRBV9,CASSPRKSSYGYTF,TGTGCCAGCAGCCCGAGGAAGTCTTCCTATGGCTACACCTTC
-,-,TRBJ2-2,TRBV24-1,CATRSGPNTGELFF,TGTGCCACCAGAAGCGGACCGAACACCGGGGAGCTGTTTTTT
-,-,TRBJ2-7,TRBV6-5,CASRRSFAGIDEQYF,TGTGCCAGCAGGCGCTCTTTTGCGGGGATAGACGAGCAGTACTTC
-,-,TRBJ2-5,TRBV12-3/TRBV12-4,CASSLPFQGETQYF,TGTGCCAGCAGTCTACCCTTTCAGGGAGAGACCCAGTACTTC
-,-,TRBJ1-5,TRBV29-1,CSVGGGSNQPQHF,TGCAGCGTTGGGGGGGGTAGCAATCAGCCCCAGCATTTT
-,TRBD1,TRBJ1-6,TRBV25-1,CASSESDREAYNSPLHF,TGTGCCAGCAGTGAATCGGACAGGGAGGCCTATAATTCACCCCTCCACTTT
few,-,TRBJ2-3,TRBV6-5,CASSYSRRHLTDTQYF,TGTGCCAGCAGTTACTCGAGGCGACACCTCACAGATACGCAGTATTTT
many,-,TRBJ2-6,TRBV12-3/TRBV12-4,CASSSAGANVLTF,TGTGCCAGCAGTTCTGCTGGGGCCAACGTCCTGACTTTC
few,-,TRBJ2-5,TRBV5-1,CASSGGHRWGETQYF,TGCGCCAGCAGCGGGGGCCACCGATGGGGAGAGACCCAGTACTTC
-,-,TRBJ1-1,TRBV7-6,CASSLVPQGGTEAFF,TGTGCCAGCAGCTTAGTCCCCCAGGGCGGGACTGAAGCTTTCTTT